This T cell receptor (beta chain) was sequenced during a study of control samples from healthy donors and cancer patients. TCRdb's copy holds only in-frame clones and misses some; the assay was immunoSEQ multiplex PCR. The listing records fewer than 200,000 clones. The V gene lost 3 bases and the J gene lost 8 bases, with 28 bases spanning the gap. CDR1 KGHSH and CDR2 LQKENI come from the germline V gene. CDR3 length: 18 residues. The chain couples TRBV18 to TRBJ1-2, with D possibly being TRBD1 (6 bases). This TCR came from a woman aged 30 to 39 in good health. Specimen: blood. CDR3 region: CASSPRPEGRARGYGYTF. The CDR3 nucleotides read TGTGCCAGCTCACCTCGACCCGAGGGCAGGGCCAGGGGCTACGGCTACACCTTC.